This record concerns one TCR beta chain sequence. The antigen is undetermined. The data were taken from a study of T-cell memory formation after mild COVID-19. Study background: Among the donors, TCR clusters were largely specific to each donor.

The authors produced TCR alpha and TCR beta cDNA libraries with sample barcodes and UMIs by 5'RACE using constant-segment primers. From the 5' RACE reads, TCRdb called clonotypes with MiXCR, one entry per CDR3 protein. The table lists about half a million distinct CDR3 sequences, roughly 18% of them singletons. Points from the study as a whole: Within pre-infection memory, some responding clones were found, suggesting cross-reactive memory joined. The study found contracting CD4+ clones mainly in CM and EM and contracting CD8+ clones in EMRA.

This TCR was sampled from an adult woman who had mild COVID-19 (a few samples of this study predate the infection). Cell type and time point are not known. Sequences were obtained from PBMCs or a T cell subset sorted from them (not recorded which).

Here the CDR3 DNA reads TGCGCCAGCGGGCGACAGGGGTCAATAAGCACAGATACGCAGTATTTT. It specifies CASGRQGSISTDTQYF. The genes are TRBV5-1 and TRBJ2-3; TRBD1 aligns across 8 bases. The V segment lost 7 bases and the J segment 0 bases; nucleotides outside the gene matches: 10. This CDR3 region has 16 residues. Germline V gives CDR1 SGHRS, CDR2 YFSETQ.